Below, 2 T cell receptor beta chains from the same sample are listed, as sequenced in a study of T-cell reconstitution after alpha-beta-depleted transplantation in children. Unique molecular identifiers were used to barcode this TCRbeta library. Each CDR3 protein is one row after TCRdb ran MiXCR on the PCR reads. There are about 270,000 distinct CDR3 sequences in the sample; 9.9% occur only once, and roughly 9.1% lies in the top ten. Specimen: PBMCs from the stem cell graft donor, collected from the stem cell graft. These receptors all come from a human donor who donated a stem cell graft to a child with SCID.

This clonotype was detected many times. The chain joins TRBV12-3 or TRBV12-4 to TRBJ2-6, with 7 bases identical to TRBD1. V dropped 8 bases and J dropped 2; count of bases not matched to a gene: 12. This CDR3 has 17 residues. The CDR3 loop reads CASAQTGSIAGANVLTF. The CDR3 nucleotides are TGTGCCAGCGCCCAGACAGGGTCAATTGCTGGGGCCAACGTCCTGACTTTC.

J is TRBJ1-2 and V is TRBV14, with a tentative D call TRBD1 (6 bases). The ends were cut back, 1 base at V and 7 bases at J, with 16 bases in the middle. There are 15 residues in the CDR3. Germline lookup yields CDR1 SGHDN and CDR2 FVKESK. The CDR3 region is CASSQGGGGDRGYTF. In DNA form, the CDR3 reads TGTGCCAGCAGCCAAGGAGGGGGAGGGGATCGTGGCTACACCTTC.